The next 20 T cell receptor beta chains were all read from a single sample in a study of shared clonotypes between healthy human individuals. Produced via immunoSEQ multiplex PCR; TCRdb's table is partial and in-frame only. The sample holds some 2,400,000 clones, 95% seen once. Material for sequencing was naive CD4+ T cells sorted from blood. The subset here: CD45RA+ positively selected. These TCRs come from a man between 18 and 29 years old in good health.

The chain recombines TRBV10-3 with TRBJ1-2, with a possible D match to TRBD1 (5 bases). V was pared by 3 bases and J by 0 bases, with 14 bases between. The germline V gene has CDR1 ENHRY and CDR2 SYGVKD. The CDR3 is 16 residues long. CDR3 sequence reads: CAISDITGKANYGYTF. The CDR3 nucleotides read TGTGCCATCAGTGATATAACAGGAAAAGCTAACTATGGCTACACCTTC.

This sequence joins TRBV6-6 and TRBJ2-5; TRBD2 might be the D (5 bases). This CDR3 spans 14 amino acids. Per the germline V gene, CDR1 is MNHNY and CDR2 is SVGAGI (reference sequence). V shed 2 bases and J shed 5 bases, with 12 bases lying between them. The DNA of the CDR3 is TGTGCCAGCAGTTACGTCGGGGAAGGGGAGACCCAGTACTTC. Its translation: CASSYVGEGETQYF.

The V call is TRBV11-2, the J call TRBJ2-3; D unclear. V was cut by 4 bases and J by 0 bases, with 8 bases left in between. This CDR3 has 14 amino acids. CDR1 is SGHAT and CDR2 is FQNNGV in the germline V gene. CDR3 loop: CASSYDGSTDTQYF. CDR3 sequence (DNA): TGTGCCAGCAGCTATGACGGGAGCACAGATACGCAGTATTTT.

V is TRBV6-5 and J is TRBJ2-1; TRBD2 is a possible D gene (7 bases). The CDR3 loop spans 15 amino acids. From germline, CDR1 is MNHEY and CDR2 SVGAGI. V lost 7 bases, J lost 6 bases, and 19 bases lay in between. CDR3 nucleotides: TGTGCCAGCACCCCGCTCCGGGGGGCAGGCAATGAGCAGTTCTTC. Amino acids: CASTPLRGAGNEQFF.

The chain is built from TRBV5-5 and TRBJ1-4, with a tentative D call TRBD1 (6 bases). The CDR3 totals 19 residues. Germline-derived CDR1 and CDR2 are SGHKS and YYEKEE (reference sequence). Trimming removed 4 bases from V and 8 bases from J, with 30 bases in between. The CDR3 sequence: CASSPRPEPRGPPDEKLFF. DNA of the CDR3: TGTGCCAGCAGCCCACGTCCCGAGCCCCGGGGGCCCCCGGACGAAAAACTGTTTTTT.

The rearrangement uses TRBV10-3 and TRBJ2-5; D unclear. Germline CDR1 reads ENHRY; CDR2 reads SYGVKD. The CDR3 has 14 amino acids. V was shortened by 4 bases and J by 1 base, with 10 bases between the two germline ends. The CDR3 sequence is CAISGAEFQETQYF. The CDR3 DNA reads as TGTGCCATCAGTGGTGCTGAATTCCAAGAGACCCAGTACTTC.

In DNA, the CDR3 is TGTGCCAGCAGCGCCCCCGTCCGGACTAGCGTAAGCACAGATACGCAGTATTTT. Translating it yields CASSAPVRTSVSTDTQYF. The rearrangement links TRBV9 to TRBJ2-3; 9 bases align to TRBD2. The trim removed 3 bases at V and 0 bases at J, leaving 11 bases unmatched. The CDR3 is made up of 18 amino acids. CDR1 is SGDLS, CDR2 YYNGEE, per germline.

This sequence joins TRBV28 and TRBJ2-5; a weak D match, TRBD2 (6 bases). The CDR3 has 15 residues. The germline V gene encodes CDR1 MDHEN and CDR2 SYDVKM. V lost 3 bases, J lost 1 base, and 12 bases lay in between. CDR3 loop: CASSFRGDFQETQYF. In DNA, the CDR3 is TGTGCCAGCAGTTTCCGAGGGGACTTCCAAGAGACCCAGTACTTC.

This chain links TRBV19 with TRBJ1-1; D remains unclear. V lost 3 bases to trimming and J lost 6 bases, with 11 bases between them. The CDR3 contains 13 residues. CDR1 is LNHDA, CDR2 SQIVND, per germline (reference sequence). The CDR3 here is CASSINWGAEAFF. The CDR3 DNA reads as TGTGCCAGTAGTATTAACTGGGGAGCTGAAGCTTTCTTT.

The rearrangement joins TRBV7-2 to TRBJ2-3; D call uncertain. Germline V gives CDR1 SGHTA, CDR2 FQGNSA. V lost 6 bases and J lost 1, with 8 bases in between. The CDR3 is 13 amino acids. CDR3 bases: TGTGCCAGCAGGCGACCGCGCACAGATACGCAGTATTTT. This translates into CASRRPRTDTQYF.

The chain employs TRBV23-1 and TRBJ2-4, with D possibly being TRBD2 (5 bases). TRBV23-1 is given ORF status, its function remaining uncertain. The length of the CDR3 is 16 residues. The V end was cut by 5 bases, the J end by 6 bases, with 20 bases between. The DNA of the CDR3 is TGCGCCAGCAGTAAGCGGACGCTTGTCGTGGGAAACATTCAGTACTTC. It translates to CASSKRTLVVGNIQYF.

This clone was picked up one time. The gene calls are TRBV28 and TRBJ1-3, with 8 bases aligning to TRBD1. The CDR3 extends over 16 amino acids. After removal of 2 bases from V and 4 bases from J, the junction contained 7 bases not matched to a gene. CDR1 MDHEN and CDR2 SYDVKM come from the germline V gene. The DNA of the CDR3 is TGTGCCAGCAGTTTAGTCCAGGGGGCGAGGGGAAACACCATATATTTT. This gives the protein CASSLVQGARGNTIYF.

This CDR3 reads CASSPGANTGELFF. The CDR3 nucleotides read TGTGCCAGCAGCCCGGGAGCGAACACCGGGGAGCTGTTTTTT. The V call is TRBV11-1, the J call TRBJ2-2, with D possibly matching TRBD2 (6 bases). Looked up from germline, CDR1 is SGHAT and CDR2 is FQDESV (reference sequence). The CDR3 has 14 amino acids. Trimming pared 5 bases from V and 0 bases from J, leaving 7 bases between.

The chain joins TRBV5-1 to TRBJ2-1; D possibly uses TRBD1 or TRBD2 (5 bases each). The V end lost 0 bases, the J end lost 0 bases, and 10 bases lay between the germline ends. Germline assignment: CDR1 SGHRS and CDR2 YFSETQ. The CDR3 sequence is 16 residues long. DNA for the CDR3: TGCGCCAGCAGCTTGGTCGGGGACCTCTCCTACAATGAGCAGTTCTTC. Translated, it gives CASSLVGDLSYNEQFF.

The V call is TRBV6-5, the J call TRBJ2-5; 7 nucleotides match TRBD1. The J call could be wrong; TRBJ2-7 is a better fit for the DNA end. The length of the CDR3 is 14 residues. CDR1 and CDR2 (germline): MNHEY, SVGAGI. CDR3 sequence: CASRPLGQIYEQYF. In DNA form, the CDR3 reads TGTGCCAGCAGGCCGTTGGGACAGATCTACGAGCAGTACTTC.

The V call is TRBV5-6, the J call TRBJ2-1; perhaps TRBD1 as D (6 bases). The CDR3 is 13 residues long. V was shortened by 4 bases and J by 5 bases, with 10 bases between the two germline ends. CDR1 is SGHDT, CDR2 YYEEEE, per germline. CDR3 protein: CASSPGQNNEQFF. The CDR3 nucleotides are TGTGCCAGCAGCCCAGGACAGAACAATGAGCAGTTCTTC.

The gene calls are TRBV7-9 and TRBJ2-5; weak D call: TRBD1 (6 bases). The CDR3 runs 19 residues. The V end lost 1 base, the J end lost 0 bases, and 21 bases lay between the germline ends. From germline, CDR1 is SEHNR and CDR2 FQNEAQ (reference sequence). In nucleotides, the CDR3 is TGTGCCAGCAGCTTAGTCCTGATGACAGGACGGGGAGACCAAGAGACCCAGTACTTC. Encoded protein: CASSLVLMTGRGDQETQYF.

This chain uses TRBV5-4 with TRBJ1-3, with unresolved D. CDR1 is SGHNT and CDR2 is YYREEE in the germline V gene (reference sequence). This CDR3 has 15 amino acids. V lost 0 bases, J lost 3 bases, and 10 bases lay in between. DNA for the CDR3: TGTGCCAGCAGCTTGGGTCGGCCAGATGGAAACACCATATATTTT. Protein product: CASSLGRPDGNTIYF.

This rearrangement joins TRBV7-9 to TRBJ1-2; 9 nucleotides line up with TRBD1. CDR1 and CDR2 from the germline V gene are SEHNR and FQNEAQ (reference sequence). This CDR3 comprises 13 residues. V lost 5 bases to trimming and J lost 8 bases; unmatched junction nucleotides: 6. CDR3 nucleotide sequence: TGTGCCAGCAGCCAACAGGGGGCAGGAGGCTACACCTTC. Translated: CASSQQGAGGYTF. Together with reference TRBV7-9 and TRBJ1-2, the CDR3 gives the full variable domain: DTGVSQNPRHKITKRGQNVTFRCDPISEHNRLYWYRQTLGQGPEFLTYFQNEAQLEKSRLLSDRFSAERPKGSFSTLEIQRTEQGDSAMYLCASSQQGAGGYTFGSGTRLTVV.

The chain carries TRBV6-1 and TRBJ2-5; TRBD2 might be the D (5 bases). The germline CDR1 and CDR2 sequences are MNHNS and SASEGT. The CDR3 sequence is 12 residues long. V was shortened by 7 bases and J by 13 bases, with 19 bases between the two germline ends. CDR3 sequence (DNA): TGTGCCAGCAATGATGAGGGCCCAAATCGGTACTTC. This sequence encodes CASNDEGPNRYF.